The 17 T cell receptor beta chains in this list originate from one sample, sequenced in a study of control samples from healthy donors and cancer patients. Produced via immunoSEQ multiplex PCR; TCRdb's table is partial and in-frame only. Among 130,000 or so clones listed, roughly 90% were seen once. The sequenced material came from blood. These receptors originate from a man aged 50 or older in good health.

The chain combines TRBV29-1 with TRBJ2-2; 8 nucleotides agree with TRBD2. This CDR3 is built from 12 residues. Germline CDR1 reads SQVTM; CDR2 reads ANQGSEA. V trimming: 7 bases; J trimming: 5 bases; junction bases outside the gene matches: 3. CDR3 sequence: CSAGRGTGELFF. CDR3 bases: TGCAGCGCCGGGAGGGGAACCGGGGAGCTGTTTTTT.

This chain joins TRBV10-3 and TRBJ2-3, with 8 bases matching TRBD2. V dropped 2 bases and J dropped 4; count of bases not matched to a gene: 11. The germline V gene encodes CDR1 ENHRY and CDR2 SYGVKD. There are 17 residues in the CDR3. The CDR3 region is CAISEKGAGAGADTQYF. CDR3 nucleotide sequence: TGTGCCATCAGTGAGAAGGGAGCGGGGGCGGGGGCAGATACGCAGTATTTT.

The V gene is TRBV5-1, the J gene TRBJ1-5; 9 bases line up with TRBD1. Trimming took 4 bases from V and 2 from J; bases not matched to a gene: 7. This CDR3 is 16 amino acids long. The germline gives CDR1 SGHRS, CDR2 YFSETQ. CDR3 region: CASSPGQGPRNQPQHF. The CDR3 nucleotides are TGCGCCAGCAGCCCCGGACAGGGGCCGCGCAATCAGCCCCAGCATTTT.

This clone was seen a single time. V gene TRBV9 combines with J gene TRBJ1-2, with D possibly TRBD1 on 5 matching bases. This CDR3 region has 13 residues. The V gene's germline CDR1 is SGDLS and CDR2 YYNGEE. V shed 0 bases and J shed 8 bases, with 11 bases lying between them. The chain's CDR3 is CASSVGEGLGYTF. The CDR3 DNA reads TGTGCCAGCAGCGTAGGGGAGGGACTAGGCTACACCTTC.

The genes are TRBV6-2 or TRBV6-3 and TRBJ2-7; 8 bases are a match to TRBD2. Germline lookup yields CDR1 MNHEY and CDR2 SVGEGT. V lost 5 bases to trimming and J lost 5 bases; unmatched junction nucleotides: 8. This CDR3 has 14 residues. The CDR3 DNA sequence: TGTGCCAGCAGTCCCGGGGGGGCGCGCCACGAGCAGTACTTC. It codes for CASSPGGARHEQYF.

V is TRBV6-2 or TRBV6-3 and J is TRBJ1-5, with D uncertain. Germline values: CDR1 MNHEY, CDR2 SVGEGT. CDR3 size: 14 residues. Trimming removed 0 bases from V and 4 bases from J, with 7 bases in between. For the CDR3, the DNA is TGTGCCAGCAGTTACTCAACGGATAATCAGCCCCAGCATTTT. It yields the protein CASSYSTDNQPQHF.

The genes are TRBV5-1 and TRBJ1-1; 10 bases are a match to TRBD1. The CDR3 extends over 16 amino acids. With V trimmed by 2 bases and J by 4 bases, 8 bases remained unmatched. Germline assignment: CDR1 SGHRS and CDR2 YFSETQ. The DNA of the CDR3 is TGCGCCAGCAGCTTCGATACGACAGGGGGCACCACTGAAGCTTTCTTT. Its translation is CASSFDTTGGTTEAFF.

There are a few counts of this clone. This rearrangement joins TRBV10-2 to TRBJ1-6; 9 bases are a match to TRBD1. V shed 4 bases and J 5 bases; nucleotides not matched to a gene: 3. There are 15 residues in the CDR3. Germline V CDR1 and CDR2: WSHSY, SAAADI. CDR3 amino acids: CASSGQGVDNSPLHF. The DNA for the CDR3 is TGCGCCAGCAGTGGACAGGGGGTTGATAATTCACCCCTCCACTTT.

The DNA of the CDR3 is TGTGCCTGGAGTTTACCCGTCCGGGACTATCTTTACGAGCAGTACTTC. It encodes CAWSLPVRDYLYEQYF. V is TRBV30 and J is TRBJ2-7; 7 bases map to TRBD2. The CDR3 extends over 16 amino acids. The germline V gene has CDR1 GTSNPN and CDR2 SVGIG (reference sequence). Trimming cost V 2 bases and J 4 bases; bases outside gene matches: 14.

V usage is TRBV6-2 or TRBV6-3 and J usage is TRBJ1-5; D possibly corresponds to TRBD1 (5 bases). This CDR3 spans 15 amino acids. V shed 2 bases and J shed 2 bases, with 10 bases lying between them. Germline values: CDR1 MNHEY, CDR2 SVGEGT. The CDR3 region has the DNA TGTGCCAGCAGTTACCTTCTGGGGGGCAATCAGCCCCAGCATTTT. It encodes CASSYLLGGNQPQHF.

The genes are TRBV5-1 and TRBJ2-7; 9 bases map to TRBD2. Germline CDR1 reads SGHRS; CDR2 reads YFSETQ. The CDR3 is 14 residues long. The V segment lost 4 bases and the J segment 3 bases; nucleotides outside the gene matches: 5. This CDR3 is CASSQKRGVYEQYF. DNA of the CDR3: TGCGCCAGCAGCCAAAAGCGGGGGGTCTACGAGCAGTACTTC.

The V and J genes are TRBV5-6 and TRBJ2-2, with D possibly TRBD1 on 5 matching bases. CDR3 length: 16 amino acids. Looked up from germline, CDR1 is SGHDT and CDR2 is YYEEEE. V lost 1 base and J 3 bases, leaving 13 bases between the germline ends. The DNA for the CDR3 is TGTGCCAGCAGCTTGTATGCCAGGGAAGACACCGGGGAGCTGTTTTTT. Its protein is CASSLYAREDTGELFF. The variable domain in full, completed from reference TRBV5-6 and TRBJ2-2, reads DAGVTQSPTHLIKTRGQQVTLRCSPKSGHDTVSWYQQALGQGPQFIFQYYEEEERQRGNFPDRFSGHQFPNYSSELNVNALLLGDSALYLCASSLYAREDTGELFFGEGSRLTVL.

This clone was found once. The chain has TRBV5-6 and TRBJ2-7; 11 bases are a match to TRBD2. Germline trimming cut 2 bases from V and 4 bases from J; bases unmatched to any gene: 5. The CDR3 runs to 15 residues. The germline gives CDR1 SGHDT, CDR2 YYEEEE. For the CDR3, the DNA is TGTGCCAGCAGCTTTGGGGCTAGCGGGGGGTACGAGCAGTACTTC. Translating gives CASSFGASGGYEQYF.

This clone has just one count. The chain couples TRBV5-1 to TRBJ2-7; D perhaps matches TRBD2 (6 bases). The CDR3 loop spans 15 amino acids. Germline V CDR1 and CDR2: SGHRS, YFSETQ. V gave up 0 bases and J gave up 4 bases, with 14 bases separating them. The CDR3: CASSLVAGSGYEQYF. The CDR3 region has the DNA TGCGCCAGCAGCTTGGTGGCGGGGAGCGGATACGAGCAGTACTTC.

This clone came up once. This chain links TRBV3-1 (or the pseudogene TRBV3-2) with TRBJ2-5; D not certain. Trimming cost V 8 bases and J 4 bases, with 8 bases left between them. This CDR3 is 11 amino acids long. Germline assignment: CDR1 LGHDT and CDR2 YNNKEL (reference sequence). The CDR3 coding sequence is TGTGCCAGCGCCGTTGGAGAGACCCAGTACTTC. Translation gives CASAVGETQYF.

The V call is TRBV5-8, the J call TRBJ1-1; tentatively, D is TRBD1 (6 bases). V was clipped by 7 bases and J by 1 base, with 20 bases between them. The CDR3 loop spans 16 amino acids. From germline, CDR1 is SGHTS and CDR2 YDEGEE. CDR3 residues: CASPWGYRVKNTEAFF. CDR3 nucleotide sequence: TGTGCCAGCCCTTGGGGTTACAGGGTGAAGAACACTGAAGCTTTCTTT.

The CDR3 sequence: CACRSVGGAYEQYF. The CDR3 coding sequence is TGTGCCTGCCGCAGCGTAGGGGGCGCCTACGAGCAGTACTTC. The V and J genes are TRBV27 and TRBJ2-7; 7 bases fit TRBD1. The V segment lost 11 bases and the J segment 2 bases; nucleotides outside the gene matches: 12. The germline V gene encodes CDR1 MNHEY and CDR2 SMNVEV (reference sequence). The CDR3 sequence is 14 residues long.